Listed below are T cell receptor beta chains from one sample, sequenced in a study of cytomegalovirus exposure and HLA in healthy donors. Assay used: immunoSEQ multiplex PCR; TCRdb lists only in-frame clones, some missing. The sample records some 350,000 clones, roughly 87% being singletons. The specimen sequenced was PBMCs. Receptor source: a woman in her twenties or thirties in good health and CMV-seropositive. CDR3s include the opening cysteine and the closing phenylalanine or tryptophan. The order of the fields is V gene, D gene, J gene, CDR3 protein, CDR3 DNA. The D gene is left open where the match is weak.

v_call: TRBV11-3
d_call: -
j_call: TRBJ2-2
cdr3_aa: CASSLGVTGELFF
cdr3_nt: TGTGCCAGCAGCTTAGGGGTTACCGGGGAGCTGTTTTTT

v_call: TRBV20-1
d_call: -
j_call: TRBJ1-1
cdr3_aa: CSARDTGLAFF
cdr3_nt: TGCAGTGCTAGAGATACAGGGTTAGCTTTCTTT

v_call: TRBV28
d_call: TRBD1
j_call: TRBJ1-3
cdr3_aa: CASSLSGGDRGTARNTIYF
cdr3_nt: TGTGCCAGCAGTTTATCTGGAGGGGATAGGGGGACAGCTAGAAACACCATATATTTT

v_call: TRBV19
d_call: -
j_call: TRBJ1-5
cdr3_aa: CASSALRQGRNQPQHF
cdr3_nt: TGTGCCAGTAGTGCACTCCGGCAGGGACGCAATCAGCCCCAGCATTTT

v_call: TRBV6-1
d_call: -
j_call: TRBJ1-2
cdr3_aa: CASYPAGANYGYTF
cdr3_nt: TGTGCCAGCTACCCTGCCGGGGCTAACTATGGCTACACCTTC

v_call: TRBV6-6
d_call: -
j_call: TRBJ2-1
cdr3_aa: CASRGEVPPEQFF
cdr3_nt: TGTGCCAGCAGGGGAGAGGTCCCGCCTGAGCAGTTCTTC

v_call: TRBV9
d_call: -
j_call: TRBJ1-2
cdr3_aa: CASSPPGTSNYGYTF
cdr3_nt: TGTGCCAGCAGCCCCCCCGGGACTTCTAACTATGGCTACACCTTC

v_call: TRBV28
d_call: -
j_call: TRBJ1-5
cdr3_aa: CASRYGERGNQPQHF
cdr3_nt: TGTGCCAGCAGGTACGGAGAGCGCGGCAATCAGCCCCAGCATTTT

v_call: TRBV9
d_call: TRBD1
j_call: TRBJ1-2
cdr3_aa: CASSERGSTAGGYGYTF
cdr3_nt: TGTGCCAGCAGCGAGCGTGGGTCAACGGCAGGGGGCTATGGCTACACCTTC

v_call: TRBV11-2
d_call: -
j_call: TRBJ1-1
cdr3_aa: CASSLDEYLMNTEAFF
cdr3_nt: TGTGCCAGCAGCTTAGATGAATACCTGATGAACACTGAAGCTTTCTTT

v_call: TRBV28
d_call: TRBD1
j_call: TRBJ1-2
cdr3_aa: CASSRPGQANYGYTF
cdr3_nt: TGTGCCAGCAGCCGACCGGGACAGGCTAACTATGGCTACACCTTC

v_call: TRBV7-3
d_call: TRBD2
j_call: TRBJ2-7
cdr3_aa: CASSLKGGRANEQYF
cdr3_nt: TGTGCCAGCAGCTTAAAAGGAGGGAGGGCCAACGAGCAGTACTTC

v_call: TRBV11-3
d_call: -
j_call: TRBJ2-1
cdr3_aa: CASSLSGSSYNEQFF
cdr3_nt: TGTGCCAGCAGCCTTAGCGGAAGCTCCTACAATGAGCAGTTCTTC